This TCR beta chain was sequenced for a study of T-cell reconstitution after alpha-beta-depleted transplantation in children (dated by TCRdb to 2016 to 2018). Study-wide context: Using TCR repertoire profiling, the study quantitatively followed how T-cell immune reconstitution unfolded in children after TCRalphabeta/CD19-depleted allogeneic hematopoietic cell transplantation.

Receptor libraries were prepared by PCR. Sequencing was performed on an Illumina HiSeq 2500. TCR libraries were prepared with molecular barcoding, using unique molecular identifiers to normalize TCRbeta repertoire quantification. The public reads were quality trimmed at Q25 with fastp and then assembled into clones with MiXCR by TCRdb, keeping productive beta chains. Every distinct CDR3 protein forms one entry, paired with its most common genes and DNA. The sample table shows about 350,000 distinct CDR3 sequences, and 13% are seen once. The ten biggest clones cover about 4.5% of the sample. Details on this clonotype: Its antigen target is currently unknown. No much larger clonotype is one base removed from it; base qualities were not supplied.

In the germline V gene, CDR1 corresponds to SGHRS and CDR2 to YFSETQ. Reading from cysteine to phenylalanine, the CDR3 counts 13 amino acids. The retained sequence is limited to the CDR3, 39 bases, with the frame set at the first base. V is clipped by 0 bases and J by 8 bases, and the sequence between their germline boundaries is 9 bases long. The receptor chain draws on TRBV5-1 and TRBJ2-1; no D gene can be assigned with confidence. Specimen: PBMCs, collected from the stem cell graft. This sequence originates from a human donor who donated a stem cell graft to a child with Fanconi anemia. The CDR3: CASSLAGLYEQFF. The nucleotide sequence is given as TGCGCCAGCAGCTTGGCCGGCCTCTATGAGCAGTTCTTC.